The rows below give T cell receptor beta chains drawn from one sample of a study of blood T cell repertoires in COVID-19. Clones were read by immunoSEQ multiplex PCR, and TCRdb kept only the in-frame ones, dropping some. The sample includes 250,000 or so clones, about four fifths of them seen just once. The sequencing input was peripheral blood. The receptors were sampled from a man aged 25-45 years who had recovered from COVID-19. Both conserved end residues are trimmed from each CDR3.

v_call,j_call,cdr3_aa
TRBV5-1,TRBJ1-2,ASKTIQGLGGYT
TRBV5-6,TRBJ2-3,ASSLGAGVPTDTQY
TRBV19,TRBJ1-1,ASTDRGGSPNTEAF
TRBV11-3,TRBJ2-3,ASSSDRLGTGEEDTQY
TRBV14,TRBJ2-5,ASSQGGDKRNQY
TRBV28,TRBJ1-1,ASRVYTEAF
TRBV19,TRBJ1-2,ASRPPGQNYGYT
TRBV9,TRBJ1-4,ASSDTTGGEKLF
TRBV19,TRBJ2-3,ASSMGPVAAADTQY
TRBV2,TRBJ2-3,ASSGWRGLFVDTQY
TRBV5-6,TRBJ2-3,ASSRLAGGRDTQY
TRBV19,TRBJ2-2,ARTPTGNTGELF
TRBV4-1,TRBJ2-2,ASRTLAGGGTGELF
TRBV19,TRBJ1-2,ASSIATGSNYGYT
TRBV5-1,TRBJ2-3,ASSPTIAGRGEDTQY
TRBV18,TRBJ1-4,ASSRSTVSNEKLF
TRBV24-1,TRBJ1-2,ATSEYRNYGYT
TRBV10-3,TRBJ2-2,AISEPGENTGELF
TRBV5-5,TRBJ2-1,ASSLSTSDTYNEQF